These 24 T cell receptor beta chains share one sample of origin, sequenced in a study of regulatory T cells in long-lasting Graves disease. Noted time point: persistent/refractory GD, antithyroid drugs over 5 years with positive TRAb. Isolated PBMC RNA provided the starting material for the TCR library. Building the TCR beta libraries relied on iRepertoire HTBI primers, and CDR3 regions underwent Arm-PCR. TCRdb ran MiXCR on the multiplex PCR reads and lists one entry per CDR3 protein. The table includes more than 300,000 distinct CDR3 sequences, about 19% detected once. The sequencing used peripheral blood mononuclear cells (PBMCs), collected when the disease was refractory, from a patient treated with antithyroid drugs. These receptor sequences come from a female donor with Graves disease.

Only a few counts were recorded for this clonotype. A single base separates this from a much larger clone, so it may be a read error. It is likely a read error, because the conserved phenylalanine at the end of the CDR3 is missing. The chain combines TRBV13 with TRBJ1-2; D possibly corresponds to TRBD1 (6 bases). With 5 bases removed from V and 1 base from J, the gap between germline ends came to 14 bases. Germline CDR1 PRHDT, CDR2 FYEKMQ (reference sequence). CDR3 size: 15 residues. The CDR3 DNA sequence: TGTGCCAGCAGCCAGCTGGGGGCGAATAACTATGGCTACACCCTC. Its protein product is CASSQLGANNYGYTL.

Ten or more counts support this clonotype. The rearrangement joins TRBV6-1 to TRBJ2-7, with 9 bases lining up with TRBD1. The length of the CDR3 is 15 residues. The junction had 7 bases not matched to a gene; V was cut back by 6 bases and J by 1 base. CDR1 is MNHNS, CDR2 SASEGT, per germline. For the CDR3, the DNA is TGTGCCAGCAGGGCAACCGGGACAGGGTCCTACGAGCAGTACTTC. Protein sequence: CASRATGTGSYEQYF.

DNA of the CDR3: TGTGCCAGCAGTTACTCGACAGGGAACACCGGGGAGCTGTTTTTT. Its translation is CASSYSTGNTGELFF. The rearrangement uses TRBV6-2 or TRBV6-3 and TRBJ2-2; possibly TRBD1 for D (6 bases). The germline V gene encodes CDR1 MNHEY and CDR2 SVGEGT. CDR3 length: 15 amino acids. V shed 0 bases and J shed 1 base, with 6 bases lying between them.

The genes are TRBV12-5 and TRBJ1-2; D is unresolved. Between the trimmed V and J ends, which lost 3 bases and 6 bases, there was a span of 14 bases. The CDR3 extends over 14 amino acids. CDR1 and CDR2 from the germline V gene are LGHNT and FRNRAP. This chain's CDR3 is CASGFLLGDDGYTF. CDR3 DNA: TGTGCTAGTGGTTTTCTGCTGGGCGATGATGGCTACACCTTC. Combining the CDR3 with reference TRBV12-5 and TRBJ1-2 gives the whole variable domain DARVTQTPRHKVTEMGQEVTMRCQPILGHNTVFWYRQTMMQGLELLAYFRNRAPLDDSGMPKDRFSAEMPDATLATLKIQPSEPRDSAVYFCASGFLLGDDGYTFGSGTRLTVV.

This clonotype was observed a handful of times. The chain links TRBV9 to TRBJ1-1; a weak D match, TRBD1 (6 bases). The CDR3 loop spans 14 amino acids. Germline V gene data show CDR1 as SGDLS and CDR2 as YYNGEE. Trimming took 4 bases from V and 5 from J, leaving 15 bases between them. CDR3 nucleotides: TGTGCCAGCAGCCCCTCCACCAGGGGAACTGAAGCTTTCTTT. Translated, it gives CASSPSTRGTEAFF.

About this clonotype itself: It may be a read error: a sequence one base away is much more abundant. The chain carries TRBV5-4 and TRBJ1-1, with a possible D match to TRBD1 (5 bases). The V end was cut by 4 bases, the J end by 6 bases, with 22 bases between. The germline CDR1 and CDR2 sequences are SGHNT and YYREEE (reference sequence). The CDR3 is made up of 16 amino acids. DNA of the CDR3: TGTGCCAGCAGCCCATTGCCCGCAGGGCCGCCCCCTGAAGCTTTCTTT. Protein product: CASSPLPAGPPPEAFF.

This clonotype was recorded only once. A much larger clone lies a single base off, so this may be a read error. The genes are TRBV7-2 and TRBJ2-5; D unclear. The CDR3 runs 13 residues. Germline loops: CDR1 SGHTA, CDR2 FQGNSA. The CDR3: CASSLAGFETRYF. Here the CDR3 DNA reads TGTGCCAGCAGCTTAGCAGGGTTCGAGACCCGGTACTTC. The variable domain in full, completed from reference TRBV7-2 and TRBJ2-5, reads GAGVSQSPSNKVTEKGKDVELRCDPISGHTALYWYRQSLGQGLEFLIYFQGNSAPDKSGLPSDRFSAERTGGSVSTLTIQRTQQEDSAVYLCASSLAGFETRYFGPGTRLLVL.

This clonotype appeared a single time. The V and J genes are TRBV4-1 and TRBJ1-1, with D hard to call. The germline V gene encodes CDR1 MGHRA and CDR2 YSYEKL. With 0 bases removed from V and 5 bases from J, the gap between germline ends came to 7 bases. The CDR3 loop spans 13 amino acids. DNA for the CDR3: TGCGCCAGCAGCCAAGAGCGTTGGACTGAAGCTTTCTTT. Translated, it gives CASSQERWTEAFF.

The sample holds a few counts of this clonotype. J is TRBJ1-6 and V is TRBV18; D possibly corresponds to TRBD1 (6 bases). Germline V gene lookup returns CDR1 KGHSH and CDR2 LQKENI. With 5 bases removed from V and 2 bases from J, the gap between germline ends came to 10 bases. The CDR3 runs to 15 residues. This CDR3 reads CASSAQGTYNSPLHF. The CDR3 nucleotides are TGTGCCAGCTCAGCACAGGGCACCTATAATTCACCCCTCCACTTT.

This clonotype was seen only a few times. The chain links TRBV6-5 to TRBJ2-7; D remains unclear. Trimming took off 2 bases at V and 3 bases at J, with 8 bases between the two ends. The germline gives CDR1 MNHEY, CDR2 SVGAGI. The CDR3 has 13 residues. The CDR3 sequence: CASSYGHLYEQYF. The CDR3 bases are TGTGCCAGCAGTTACGGCCACCTCTACGAGCAGTACTTC.

As DNA, the CDR3 is TGTGCCAGCTCACCACTCCACCGCGACGAGCAGTACTTC. It specifies CASSPLHRDEQYF. This sequence joins TRBV18 and TRBJ2-7; D unresolved. V shed 1 base and J shed 5 bases, with 9 bases lying between them. Per germline, CDR1 KGHSH and CDR2 LQKENI. The length of the CDR3 is 13 residues.

This clonotype was counted at least ten times. The chain has TRBV7-9 and TRBJ1-2; 8 bases agree with TRBD1. After removal of 5 bases from V and 5 bases from J, the junction contained 7 bases not matched to a gene. This CDR3 contains 14 residues. The germline V gene has CDR1 SEHNR and CDR2 FQNEAQ (reference sequence). The CDR3 spells CASSPTGTGYGYTF. DNA of the CDR3: TGTGCCAGCAGCCCTACCGGGACAGGTTATGGCTACACCTTC.

The chain recombines TRBV6-2 or TRBV6-3 with TRBJ2-1, with unresolved D. Per the germline V gene, CDR1 is MNHEY and CDR2 is SVGEGT. Between the trimmed V and J ends, which lost 4 bases and 2 bases, there was a span of 18 bases. The CDR3 loop spans 17 amino acids. The CDR3 loop reads CASSFGGVSSTYNEQFF. As DNA, the CDR3 is TGTGCCAGCAGTTTTGGCGGCGTTTCCTCTACCTACAATGAGCAGTTCTTC.

This clonotype came up many times. The chain uses TRBV27 and TRBJ2-7; tentative D call: TRBD1 (5 bases). Trimming took off 0 bases at V and 0 bases at J, with 12 bases between the two ends. Germline V gene sequence: CDR1 MNHEY, CDR2 SMNVEV (reference sequence). This CDR3 is built from 16 residues. The CDR3 is CASSLSGRASSYEQYF. The CDR3 DNA reads as TGTGCCAGCAGTTTATCGGGCAGGGCAAGCTCCTACGAGCAGTACTTC.

This clonotype occurred many times. The chain couples TRBV27 to TRBJ2-7; 9 nucleotides line up with TRBD1. The CDR3 runs 15 residues. With 6 bases clipped from V and 3 bases from J, the junction kept 9 bases outside the gene matches. Germline V gene lookup returns CDR1 MNHEY and CDR2 SMNVEV (reference sequence). This CDR3 reads CASSLHRGRVYEQYF. CDR3 bases: TGTGCCAGCAGCCTCCACAGGGGGCGAGTCTACGAGCAGTACTTC.

This clonotype was observed at least ten times. The V gene is TRBV20-1, the J gene TRBJ2-7; no firm D call. The germline V gene has CDR1 DFQATT and CDR2 SNEGSKA (reference sequence). Trimming took off 3 bases at V and 6 bases at J, with 15 bases between the two ends. CDR3 length: 13 residues. The chain's CDR3 is CSASARNFVEQYF. The DNA of the CDR3 is TGCAGTGCTAGTGCTAGGAACTTCGTCGAGCAGTACTTC.

On this clonotype: One end of the junction does not line up with germline, which may come from a read error. This chain uses TRBV7-7 with TRBJ2-5, with a weak D call TRBD2 (6 bases). The CDR3 loop spans 17 amino acids. The germline V gene has CDR1 SSHAT and CDR2 FNYEAQ (reference sequence). The CDR3 bases are TGTGCTAGCAGCTTAACCCCCCAAGCGGGCCCCAGGGAGACCCAGTACTTC. Amino acid sequence: CASSLTPQAGPRETQYF. The variable domain in full, with the rest retrieved from reference TRBV7-7 and TRBJ2-5, is GAGVSQSPRYKVTKRGQDVTLRCDPISSHATLYWYQQALGQGPEFLTYFNYEAQPDKSGLPSDRFSAERPEGSISTLTIQRTEQRDSAMYRCASSLTPQAGPRETQYFGPGTRLLVL.

This clonotype occurred many times. The rearrangement uses TRBV19 and TRBJ2-2; 8 bases match TRBD1. V shed 5 bases, J shed 6 bases, and the junction held 14 bases outside the gene matches. Germline V gene lookup returns CDR1 LNHDA and CDR2 SQIVND (reference sequence). CDR3 size: 17 residues. This CDR3 is CASSSGQGMSSAGELFF. The CDR3 nucleotides are TGTGCCAGTAGTTCCGGACAGGGTATGTCGTCTGCCGGGGAGCTGTTTTTT.

V and J are TRBV13 and TRBJ1-2; D remains ambiguous. The germline CDR1 and CDR2 sequences are PRHDT and FYEKMQ (reference sequence). The CDR3 runs 14 residues. Trimming took off 4 bases at V and 3 bases at J, with 12 bases between the two ends. This CDR3 reads CASSYTTQDYGYTF. CDR3 coding DNA: TGTGCCAGCAGCTACACGACACAAGACTATGGCTACACCTTC.

This chain uses TRBV5-5 with TRBJ1-2; possible D gene TRBD1, 5 bases. Trimming removed 0 bases at V and 12 bases at J, with 15 bases between. This CDR3 has 13 residues. Germline-derived CDR1 and CDR2 are SGHKS and YYEKEE (reference sequence). Here the CDR3 DNA reads TGTGCCAGCAGCTTGGAGGAGGGGCGGTCTGACACCTTC. Translated: CASSLEEGRSDTF.

V gene TRBV6-1 combines with J gene TRBJ1-2; D is unresolved. Trimming took off 8 bases at V and 4 bases at J, with 8 bases between the two ends. The CDR3 has 11 residues. Looked up from germline, CDR1 is MNHNS and CDR2 is SASEGT. The DNA for the CDR3 is TGTGCCAGCGAAGGCCTCTATGGCTACACCTTC. Residues: CASEGLYGYTF.

This clonotype showed up just a few times. The chain recombines TRBV3-1 with TRBJ2-4; 8 bases match TRBD2. Trimming took 1 base from V and 9 from J; bases not matched to a gene: 8. The CDR3 consists of 15 residues. CDR1 and CDR2 from the germline V gene are LGHDT and YNNKEL (reference sequence). The CDR3 protein is CASSQATGGRGIQYF. Written as DNA, the CDR3 is TGTGCCAGCAGCCAAGCGACGGGGGGGCGGGGCATTCAGTACTTC. The variable domain in full, with the rest retrieved from reference TRBV3-1 and TRBJ2-4, is DTAVSQTPKYLVTQMGNDKSIKCEQNLGHDTMYWYKQDSKKFLKIMFSYNNKELIINETVPNRFSPKSPDKAHLNLHINSLELGDSAVYFCASSQATGGRGIQYFGAGTRLSVL.

This clonotype was seen at least ten times. The CDR3 loop is CASTDRGGDTEAFF. In nucleotides, the CDR3 is TGTGCCAGCACCGACAGGGGAGGGGACACTGAAGCTTTCTTT. The chain carries TRBV2 and TRBJ1-1; 8 bases align to TRBD1. The CDR3 length is 14 residues. Trimming removed 7 bases from V and 3 bases from J; junction bases left unmatched: 7. CDR1 and CDR2 (germline): SNHLY, FYNNEI.

This clonotype was recorded at least ten times. The chain is built from TRBV2 and TRBJ2-5, with D possibly TRBD1 on 5 matching bases. The V gene lost 3 bases and the J gene lost 7 bases, with 6 bases spanning the gap. This CDR3 contains 11 residues. The germline gives CDR1 SNHLY, CDR2 FYNNEI. CDR3 nucleotides: TGTGCCAGCAGTGACCAGGGGACCCAGTACTTC. The encoded protein is CASSDQGTQYF.